The rows below give T cell receptor beta chains drawn from one sample of a study of blood T cell repertoires in COVID-19. Generated by immunoSEQ multiplex PCR, the TCRdb table keeps only in-frame clones and is missing some. This table has about 160,000 clones, roughly 90% appearing once. Sequencing was done on a sample of PBMCs or T cells enriched from blood (not recorded which). These receptors came from a woman between 50 and 59 years old who had recovered from COVID-19. The CDR3 runs from the conserved cysteine through the conserved F or W. Each record gives: V gene, CDR3 length, J gene, CDR3 protein.

v_gene: TRBV7-9
len: 16
j_gene: TRBJ2-5
CDR3aa: CASSLGLAGAQETQYF

v_gene: TRBV4-1
len: 15
j_gene: TRBJ1-2
CDR3aa: CASSQGAVRNYGYTF

v_gene: TRBV19
len: 13
j_gene: TRBJ1-2
CDR3aa: CASNPAGNYGYTF

v_gene: TRBV28
len: 15
j_gene: TRBJ2-5
CDR3aa: CASSPSQGVLETQYF

v_gene: TRBV7-2
len: 16
j_gene: TRBJ1-6
CDR3aa: CASSLTQDRVNSPLHF

v_gene: TRBV12-3/TRBV12-4
len: 13
j_gene: TRBJ1-2
CDR3aa: CASSFRTFSGYTF

v_gene: TRBV7-9
len: 15
j_gene: TRBJ2-1
CDR3aa: CASSLALADYNEQFF

v_gene: TRBV9
len: 15
j_gene: TRBJ2-2
CDR3aa: CASSVPGLGAGELFF

v_gene: TRBV18
len: 16
j_gene: TRBJ1-3
CDR3aa: CASSPGVGSGGNTIYF

v_gene: TRBV19
len: 15
j_gene: TRBJ1-5
CDR3aa: CASSIVPGGNQPQHF

v_gene: TRBV27
len: 14
j_gene: TRBJ2-3
CDR3aa: CASSLGTGEDTQYF

v_gene: TRBV9
len: 14
j_gene: TRBJ1-1
CDR3aa: CASSVVVQDTEAFF

v_gene: TRBV6-5
len: 13
j_gene: TRBJ2-1
CDR3aa: CASNSGGPFGEFF

v_gene: TRBV6-5
len: 14
j_gene: TRBJ1-1
CDR3aa: CASVLREGGTEAFF

v_gene: TRBV5-4
len: 13
j_gene: TRBJ2-7
CDR3aa: CASSLAKTHEQYF

v_gene: TRBV29-1
len: 14
j_gene: TRBJ1-5
CDR3aa: CSVGTGFRNQPQHF

v_gene: TRBV27
len: 16
j_gene: TRBJ2-1
CDR3aa: CASSLSPGLYYNEQFF

v_gene: TRBV6-4
len: 16
j_gene: TRBJ2-2
CDR3aa: CASSDSSRGSTGELFF

v_gene: TRBV6-6
len: 14
j_gene: TRBJ2-7
CDR3aa: CASSYRGLADEQYF

v_gene: TRBV19
len: 12
j_gene: TRBJ1-2
CDR3aa: CASGDFNYGYTF

v_gene: TRBV6-4
len: 12
j_gene: TRBJ2-7
CDR3aa: CARSGTVYEQYF

v_gene: TRBV18
len: 15
j_gene: TRBJ2-1
CDR3aa: CASSPHGGGGSEQFF

v_gene: TRBV25-1
len: 15
j_gene: TRBJ1-6
CDR3aa: CASSEFWTGDSPLHF

v_gene: TRBV11-3
len: 15
j_gene: TRBJ1-1
CDR3aa: CASSGGQARNPEAFF

v_gene: TRBV6-2/TRBV6-3
len: 15
j_gene: TRBJ2-1
CDR3aa: CASSYDSRGGNEQFF

v_gene: TRBV5-6
len: 13
j_gene: TRBJ2-2
CDR3aa: CASSLAGGGELFF

v_gene: TRBV7-2
len: 13
j_gene: TRBJ2-3
CDR3aa: CASSIDGVGAQYF

v_gene: TRBV15
len: 16
j_gene: TRBJ2-4
CDR3aa: CATSSGQGFTKNIQYF

v_gene: TRBV7-9
len: 14
j_gene: TRBJ2-2
CDR3aa: CASSSLKNTGELFF

v_gene: TRBV10-3
len: 13
j_gene: TRBJ1-3
CDR3aa: CAISVGGLSTIYF

v_gene: TRBV5-1
len: 12
j_gene: TRBJ2-5
CDR3aa: CASSLDTGTPYF

v_gene: TRBV19
len: 13
j_gene: TRBJ2-7
CDR3aa: CASTGQGSYEQYF

v_gene: TRBV5-4
len: 13
j_gene: TRBJ1-2
CDR3aa: CASSSPDRGGYTF

v_gene: TRBV2
len: 15
j_gene: TRBJ1-5
CDR3aa: CASSEGVYSNQPQHF

v_gene: TRBV9
len: 14
j_gene: TRBJ2-7
CDR3aa: CASSVGVGTREQYF

v_gene: TRBV24-1
len: 14
j_gene: TRBJ2-4
CDR3aa: CAIRDSLAKNIQYF

v_gene: TRBV5-1
len: 16
j_gene: TRBJ1-4
CDR3aa: CASSLAGTVTNEKLFF

v_gene: TRBV5-1
len: 16
j_gene: TRBJ2-3
CDR3aa: CASIYGTGASTDTQYF

v_gene: TRBV24-1
len: 14
j_gene: TRBJ2-3
CDR3aa: CATKGSGGTDTQYF

v_gene: TRBV6-5
len: 14
j_gene: TRBJ2-3
CDR3aa: CASSYQTSTDTQYF

v_gene: TRBV5-1
len: 14
j_gene: TRBJ1-2
CDR3aa: CASSYQGAQNGYTF

v_gene: TRBV21-1
len: 16
j_gene: TRBJ2-1
CDR3aa: CASSKLEAGGYNEQFF

v_gene: TRBV27
len: 13
j_gene: TRBJ1-2
CDR3aa: CASSLGSNYGYTF

v_gene: TRBV7-2
len: 16
j_gene: TRBJ2-7
CDR3aa: CASSLASGQPNYEQYF

v_gene: TRBV6-5
len: 11
j_gene: TRBJ2-7
CDR3aa: CASSSTGEQYF

v_gene: TRBV9
len: 15
j_gene: TRBJ1-2
CDR3aa: CASSVDHTRSSGYTF

v_gene: TRBV11-2
len: 11
j_gene: TRBJ2-5
CDR3aa: CASSLEETQYF

v_gene: TRBV3-1/TRBV3-2
len: 14
j_gene: TRBJ2-7
CDR3aa: CASSPRTSSDEQYF

v_gene: TRBV2
len: 15
j_gene: TRBJ1-1
CDR3aa: CASSDRPGVNTEAFF